Below, 22 T cell receptor beta chains from the same sample are listed, as sequenced in a study of breast tumors, draining lymph nodes, adjacent tissues. The lymph nodes were axillary draining lymph nodes from breast cancer patients. TCRdb reanalysed the multiplex PCR reads using MiXCR and keeps one entry per CDR3 protein. The repertoire holds some 250,000 distinct CDR3 sequences, with 30% to 35% as singletons. Material for sequencing was axillary lymph node tissue. These receptors came from a female donor with breast cancer. Some clones in this sample may be carry-over from other donors' samples.

The chain carries TRBV7-9 and TRBJ1-6; 9 bases are shared with TRBD1. This CDR3 has 13 residues. V shed 6 bases and J 10 bases; nucleotides not matched to a gene: 4. Looked up from germline, CDR1 is SEHNR and CDR2 is FQNEAQ (reference sequence). The DNA of the CDR3 is TGTGCCAGCAGGGGACAGGGAAACTCACCCCTCCACTTT. Translating gives CASRGQGNSPLHF.

In the case of this clonotype: In this CDR3 the conserved last residue, phenylalanine or tryptophan, is missing, so a read error is likely. The DNA is left out, because the CDR3 cannot be placed on it with certainty; the CDR3 is given as TCRdb lists it. The J gene is TRBJ2-5, the V gene TRBV2. The germline CDR1 and CDR2 sequences are SNHLY and FYNNEI. The CDR3 extends over 8 residues, inclusive of both ends. The CDR3 reads CASSPYST.

This clonotype was counted ten times or more. J is TRBJ2-3 and V is TRBV19; D perhaps matches TRBD2 (5 bases). The CDR3 runs 15 residues. Trimming removed 3 bases at V and 3 bases at J, with 13 bases between. The germline V gene encodes CDR1 LNHDA and CDR2 SQIVND (reference sequence). The CDR3 reads CASSILTGGTDTQYF. DNA for the CDR3: TGTGCCAGTAGTATCCTTACCGGAGGTACAGATACGCAGTATTTT.

This clonotype has at least ten counts. The chain recombines TRBV19 with TRBJ1-6, with D hard to call. CDR1 and CDR2 from the germline V gene are LNHDA and SQIVND (reference sequence). The CDR3 runs 15 residues. Trimming took 3 bases from V and 8 from J, leaving 14 bases between them. The CDR3 region is CASSMEAQRHSPLHF. For the CDR3, the DNA is TGTGCCAGTAGTATGGAGGCACAGAGACATTCACCCCTCCACTTT.

This clonotype was counted many times. This chain links TRBV11-3 with TRBJ1-5; D ambiguous. CDR1 is SGHNT, CDR2 YENEEA, per germline. The CDR3 covers 13 residues. V lost 3 bases to trimming and J lost 5 bases, with 8 bases between them. CDR3 protein: CASSLGFYQPQHF. As DNA, the CDR3 is TGTGCCAGCAGCTTGGGATTTTATCAGCCCCAGCATTTT.

This clonotype appeared many times. The V call is TRBV7-2, the J call TRBJ1-6; TRBD1 might be the D (6 bases). V shed 1 base and J shed 6 bases, with 10 bases lying between them. Germline V gives CDR1 SGHTA, CDR2 FQGNSA. The CDR3 extends over 15 amino acids. The CDR3 nucleotides are TGTGCCAGCAGCTTAGGACAGGTTTTTAATTCACCCCTCCACTTT. Encoded protein: CASSLGQVFNSPLHF.

This clonotype was observed at least ten times. The genes are TRBV14 and TRBJ2-3; 11 nucleotides line up with TRBD2. The trim removed 4 bases at V and 6 bases at J, leaving 15 bases unmatched. The CDR3 is 18 residues long. The germline CDR1 and CDR2 sequences are SGHDN and FVKESK. The CDR3 reads CASSRSYAGLAAGDTQYF. DNA of the CDR3: TGTGCCAGCAGCCGATCCTATGCGGGACTAGCGGCGGGTGATACGCAGTATTTT.

In regard to this clonotype: One end of the junction varies from germline; a read error may be responsible. V usage is TRBV7-7 and J usage is TRBJ2-1; 9 bases line up with TRBD1. Germline V CDR1 and CDR2: SSHAT, FNYEAQ (reference sequence). The CDR3 has 16 residues. This chain's CDR3 is CASSLTGDRDYNEQFF. The CDR3, as DNA: TGTGCTAGCAGCTTAACAGGGGACAGGGACTACAATGAGCAGTTCTTC.

This clonotype was seen a handful of times. The rearrangement uses TRBV19 and TRBJ2-4, with a possible D match to TRBD2 (6 bases). CDR1 is LNHDA, CDR2 SQIVND, per germline (reference sequence). This CDR3 has 15 amino acids. Deletions cut 5 bases from V and 1 base from J, with 12 bases between. The CDR3 coding sequence is TGTGCCAGTAGTCCCGGGACTTGGGCCAAAAACATTCAGTACTTC. Its translation: CASSPGTWAKNIQYF.

This clonotype has a count of ten or more. This chain links TRBV29-1 with TRBJ1-2; 9 bases are shared with TRBD1. Germline assignment: CDR1 SQVTM and CDR2 ANQGSEA. With V trimmed by 4 bases and J by 4 bases, 7 bases remained unmatched. There are 14 residues in the CDR3. The CDR3 reads CSVGTGGPFYGYTF. CDR3 DNA: TGCAGCGTTGGTACAGGGGGCCCCTTCTATGGCTACACCTTC. Full variable domain (missing parts from reference TRBV29-1 and TRBJ1-2): SAVISQKPSRDICQRGTSLTIQCQVDSQVTMMFWYRQQPGQSLTLIATANQGSEATYESGFVIDKFPISRPNLTFSTLTVSNMSPEDSSIYLCSVGTGGPFYGYTFGSGTRLTVV.

The chain joins TRBV7-2 to TRBJ2-1; 9 nucleotides align to TRBD1. Germline CDR1 and CDR2: SGHTA and FQGNSA. CDR3 size: 15 residues. Trimming cost V 4 bases and J 9 bases; bases outside gene matches: 10. The CDR3 nucleotides are TGTGCCAGCAGCTGGGGACAGGGACCCCTTCTTGAGCAGTTCTTC. Translation gives CASSWGQGPLLEQFF.

This clonotype showed up many times. The chain links TRBV5-1 to TRBJ2-1, with 7 positions matching TRBD1. This CDR3 is 16 amino acids long. The trim removed 0 bases at V and 8 bases at J, leaving 11 bases unmatched. The germline V gene has CDR1 SGHRS and CDR2 YFSETQ. CDR3 residues: CASSLVRGRFTHEQFF. CDR3 sequence (DNA): TGCGCCAGCAGCTTGGTAAGGGGGCGTTTTACCCATGAGCAGTTCTTC. Full variable domain (remainder filled in from reference TRBV5-1 and TRBJ2-1): KAGVTQTPRYLIKTRGQQVTLSCSPISGHRSVSWYQQTPGQGLQFLFEYFSETQRNKGNFPGRFSGRQFSNSRSEMNVSTLELGDSALYLCASSLVRGRFTHEQFFGPGTRLTVL.

This chain uses TRBV15 with TRBJ2-3; 13 bases are shared with TRBD2. Germline V gene sequence: CDR1 LNHNV, CDR2 YYDKDF (reference sequence). CDR3 length: 17 residues. V shed 3 bases and J 4 bases; nucleotides not matched to a gene: 7. The CDR3 loop is CATSRTGTSGASDTQYF. Here the CDR3 DNA reads TGTGCCACCAGCAGGACCGGGACTAGCGGGGCATCAGATACGCAGTATTTT.

This clonotype was recorded a few times. Since the CDR3 does not end with the conserved phenylalanine or tryptophan, this likely comes from a read error. No DNA is shown, since the ends of the CDR3 on it are uncertain; the CDR3 is the one TCRdb lists. The chain recombines TRBV7-3 with TRBJ1-6. The V gene's germline CDR1 is SGHTA and CDR2 FQGTGA. The CDR3 length is 8 residues, termini included. CDR3 in amino acids: CASSLGSS.

The chain combines TRBV7-8 with TRBJ2-5; D might be TRBD1 (5 bases). This CDR3 region has 16 residues. The V gene lost 1 base and the J gene lost 4 bases, with 16 bases spanning the gap. CDR1 is SGHVS and CDR2 is FQNEAQ in the germline V gene. The CDR3 protein is CASSLGAGWAGETQYF. The CDR3 bases are TGTGCCAGCAGCTTAGGGGCAGGGTGGGCCGGAGAGACCCAGTACTTC. The complete variable domain, with remaining parts taken from reference TRBV7-8 and TRBJ2-5, reads GAGVSQSPRYKVAKRGQDVALRCDPISGHVSLFWYQQALGQGPEFLTYFQNEAQLDKSGLPSDRFFAERPEGSVSTLKIQRTQQEDSAVYLCASSLGAGWAGETQYFGPGTRLLVL.

Notes on this clonotype: A much larger clone lies a single base off, so this may be a read error. The rearrangement links TRBV11-3 to TRBJ2-2; D is undetermined. This CDR3 has 13 amino acids. From germline, CDR1 is SGHNT and CDR2 YENEEA. CDR3 DNA sequence: TGTGCCAGCAGCTTCAAGGGCACCGCGGAGCTGTTTTTT. Amino acids: CASSFKGTAELFF.

This clonotype rates as medium-sized. V and J are TRBV11-2 and TRBJ2-1; the match to TRBD2 covers 13 bases. The junction had 8 bases not matched to a gene; V was cut back by 5 bases and J by 10 bases. The CDR3 has 15 residues. Germline CDR1 SGHAT, CDR2 FQNNGV. The CDR3 coding sequence is TGTGCCAGCAGCCTCCCTGGACTAGCGGGGGTAGAGCAGTTCTTC. Residues: CASSLPGLAGVEQFF. Together with reference TRBV11-2 and TRBJ2-1, the CDR3 gives the full variable domain: EAGVAQSPRYKIIEKRQSVAFWCNPISGHATLYWYQQILGQGPKLLIQFQNNGVVDDSQLPKDRFSAERLKGVDSTLKIQPAKLEDSAVYLCASSLPGLAGVEQFFGPGTRLTVL.

This clonotype came up many times. This rearrangement joins TRBV11-2 to TRBJ2-3; 7 bases match TRBD1. The CDR3 is made up of 15 amino acids. V lost 5 bases to trimming and J lost 6 bases; unmatched junction nucleotides: 11. Germline loops: CDR1 SGHAT, CDR2 FQNNGV. The CDR3 DNA is TGTGCCAGCAGCCCACAGACAGGGCCAGGGGATACGCAGTATTTT. Its translation is CASSPQTGPGDTQYF. The full variable domain, its missing parts supplied by reference TRBV11-2 and TRBJ2-3, is EAGVAQSPRYKIIEKRQSVAFWCNPISGHATLYWYQQILGQGPKLLIQFQNNGVVDDSQLPKDRFSAERLKGVDSTLKIQPAKLEDSAVYLCASSPQTGPGDTQYFGPGTRLTVL.

This clonotype was picked up many times. J is TRBJ2-6 and V is TRBV5-8; D may be TRBD1 or TRBD2 (5 bases each). Germline V gene data show CDR1 as SGHTS and CDR2 as YDEGEE. This CDR3 is 16 amino acids long. V shed 7 bases and J shed 4 bases, with 18 bases lying between them. The CDR3 nucleotides are TGTGCCAGCGGGGACCGTTCCCGAGGAGGGGCCAACGTCCTGACTTTC. It specifies CASGDRSRGGANVLTF.

This clonotype has ten or more counts. The V call is TRBV20-1, the J call TRBJ2-2; D might be TRBD1 or TRBD2, each matching 6 bases. CDR1 and CDR2 from the germline V gene are DFQATT and SNEGSKA (reference sequence). V shed 0 bases and J shed 7 bases, with 18 bases lying between them. The CDR3 sequence is 16 residues long. This chain's CDR3 is CSAREGGSPMVGELFF. The DNA of the CDR3 is TGCAGTGCTAGAGAGGGGGGCTCCCCAATGGTCGGGGAGCTGTTTTTT.

This clonotype has ten or more counts. This chain uses TRBV11-2 with TRBJ2-7; D tentatively fits TRBD1 or TRBD2 (5 bases each). CDR3 length: 15 amino acids. CDR1 is SGHAT and CDR2 is FQNNGV in the germline V gene. The V gene lost 1 base and the J gene lost 2 bases, with 12 bases spanning the gap. Written as DNA, the CDR3 is TGTGCCAGCAGCTTAGCCGGGGACCTGACCTACGAGCAGTACTTC. It specifies CASSLAGDLTYEQYF.

This clonotype has only a few counts. The chain is built from TRBV7-3 and TRBJ1-4; D call uncertain. The V and J ends lost 3 bases and 7 bases respectively, with 9 bases between them. Germline V gene sequence: CDR1 SGHTA, CDR2 FQGTGA. The CDR3 spans 13 residues. The CDR3 DNA sequence: TGTGCCAGCAGCTTGGAGCACGGTGAAAAACTGTTTTTT. This gives the protein CASSLEHGEKLFF.